This T cell receptor (beta chain) was identified during a study of CD8 T cells in Susac syndrome. The CDR3 runs to 12 residues. Germline V gene lookup returns CDR1 MNHEY and CDR2 SMNVEV (reference sequence). V trimming: 4 bases; J trimming: 7 bases; junction bases outside the gene matches: 4. Sequencing targeted TCR beta in T cells from blood (CD8+ and CD4+). Negative isolation yielded CD8+ and CD4+ T cells; FACS enriched TEMRA cells. RNA, at roughly 0.5 to 1 ug, was reverse transcribed with random hexamers. The authors amplified TCR beta CDR3 across 54 Vbeta and 13 Jbeta using immunoSEQ multiplex PCR. TCRdb recomputed calls from the immunoSEQ multiplex PCR reads with MiXCR, one row per CDR3 protein. The table records about 190,000 distinct CDR3 sequences, around 95% of them present only once.

Sequenced: CD4+ T cells from PBMCs. This TCR was sampled from a human donor in good health. The chain links TRBV27 to TRBJ2-7; TRBD1 matches 7 bases. Here the CDR3 reads CASSSSGGEQYV. CDR3 coding DNA: TGTGCCAGCAGTTCCTCAGGGGGTGAGCAGTACGTC.